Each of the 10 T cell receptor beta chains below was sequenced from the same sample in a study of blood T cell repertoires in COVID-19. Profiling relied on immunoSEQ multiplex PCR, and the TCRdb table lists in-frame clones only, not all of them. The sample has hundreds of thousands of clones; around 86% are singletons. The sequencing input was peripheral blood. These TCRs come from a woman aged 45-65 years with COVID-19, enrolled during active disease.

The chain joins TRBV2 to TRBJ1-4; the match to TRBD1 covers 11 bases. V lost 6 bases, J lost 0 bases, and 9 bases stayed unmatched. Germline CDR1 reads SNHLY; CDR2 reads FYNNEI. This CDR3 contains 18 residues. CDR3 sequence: CASRAGTGGSSTNEKLFF. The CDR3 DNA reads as TGTGCCAGCAGGGCCGGGACAGGGGGAAGTTCAACTAATGAAAAACTGTTTTTT.

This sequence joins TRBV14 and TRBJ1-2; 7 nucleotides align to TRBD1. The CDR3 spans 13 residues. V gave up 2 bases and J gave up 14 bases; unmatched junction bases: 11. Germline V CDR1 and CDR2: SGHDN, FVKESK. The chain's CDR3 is CASSQSGDRERTF. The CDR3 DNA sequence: TGTGCCAGCAGCCAATCGGGAGACAGGGAGCGGACCTTC. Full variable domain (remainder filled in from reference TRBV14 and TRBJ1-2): EAGVTQFPSHSVIEKGQTVTLRCDPISGHDNLYWYRRVMGKEIKFLLHFVKESKQDESGMPNNRFLAERTGGTYSTLKVQPAELEDSGVYFCASSQSGDRERTFGSGTRLTVV.

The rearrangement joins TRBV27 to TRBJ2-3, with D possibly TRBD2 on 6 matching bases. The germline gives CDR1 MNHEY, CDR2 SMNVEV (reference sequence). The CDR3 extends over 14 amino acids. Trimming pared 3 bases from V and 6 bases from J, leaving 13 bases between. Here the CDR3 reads CASSFFGRWDTQYF. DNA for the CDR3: TGTGCCAGCAGTTTTTTTGGGAGGTGGGATACGCAGTATTTT.

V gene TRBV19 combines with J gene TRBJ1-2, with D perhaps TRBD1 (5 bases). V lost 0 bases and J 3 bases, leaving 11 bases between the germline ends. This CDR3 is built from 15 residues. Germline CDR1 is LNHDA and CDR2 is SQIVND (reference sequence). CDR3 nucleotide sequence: TGTGCCAGTAGTATAGAACCTGGGGCCTACTATGGCTACACCTTC. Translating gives CASSIEPGAYYGYTF.

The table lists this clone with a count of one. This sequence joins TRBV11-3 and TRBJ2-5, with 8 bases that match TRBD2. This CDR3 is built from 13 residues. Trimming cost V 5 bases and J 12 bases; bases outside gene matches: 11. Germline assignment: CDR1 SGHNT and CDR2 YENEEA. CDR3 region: CASSLASGSAKYF. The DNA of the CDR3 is TGTGCCAGCAGCCTGGCTAGCGGGTCGGCTAAGTACTTC.

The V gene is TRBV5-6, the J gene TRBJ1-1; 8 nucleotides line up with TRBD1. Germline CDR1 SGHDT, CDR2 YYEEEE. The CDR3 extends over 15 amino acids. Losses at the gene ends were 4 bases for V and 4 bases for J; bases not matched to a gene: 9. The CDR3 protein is CASSPVGQGFTEAFF. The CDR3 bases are TGTGCCAGCAGCCCCGTTGGACAGGGATTCACTGAAGCTTTCTTT.

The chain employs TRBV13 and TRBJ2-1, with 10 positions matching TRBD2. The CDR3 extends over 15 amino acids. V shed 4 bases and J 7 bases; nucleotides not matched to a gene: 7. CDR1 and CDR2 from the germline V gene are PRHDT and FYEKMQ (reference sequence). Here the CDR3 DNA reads TGTGCCAGCAGCTCGACTAGCGGGTACTTAAATGAGCAGTTCTTC. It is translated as CASSSTSGYLNEQFF.

The CDR3: CASSVFRGDNEKLFF. The CDR3 DNA follows: TGTGCCAGCAGTGTATTCCGGGGTGACAATGAAAAACTGTTTTTT. The gene calls are TRBV2 and TRBJ1-4; D gene unclear. Trimming shortened V by 4 bases and J by 5 bases, and 14 bases separated the two germline ends. This CDR3 is built from 15 residues. Germline V gene data show CDR1 as SNHLY and CDR2 as FYNNEI.

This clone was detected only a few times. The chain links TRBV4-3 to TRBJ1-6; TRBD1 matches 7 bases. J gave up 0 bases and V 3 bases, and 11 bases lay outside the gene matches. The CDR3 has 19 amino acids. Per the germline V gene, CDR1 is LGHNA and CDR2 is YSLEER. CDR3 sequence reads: CASSHKQGPESSYNSPLHF. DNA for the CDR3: TGCGCCAGCAGCCACAAACAGGGGCCCGAAAGCTCCTATAATTCACCCCTCCACTTT.

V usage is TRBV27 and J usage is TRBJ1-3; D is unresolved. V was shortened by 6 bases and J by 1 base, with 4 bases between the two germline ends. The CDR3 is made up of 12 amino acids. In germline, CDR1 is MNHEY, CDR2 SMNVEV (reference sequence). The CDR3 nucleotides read TGTGCCAGCAGATCGTCTGGAAACACCATATATTTT. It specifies CASRSSGNTIYF.